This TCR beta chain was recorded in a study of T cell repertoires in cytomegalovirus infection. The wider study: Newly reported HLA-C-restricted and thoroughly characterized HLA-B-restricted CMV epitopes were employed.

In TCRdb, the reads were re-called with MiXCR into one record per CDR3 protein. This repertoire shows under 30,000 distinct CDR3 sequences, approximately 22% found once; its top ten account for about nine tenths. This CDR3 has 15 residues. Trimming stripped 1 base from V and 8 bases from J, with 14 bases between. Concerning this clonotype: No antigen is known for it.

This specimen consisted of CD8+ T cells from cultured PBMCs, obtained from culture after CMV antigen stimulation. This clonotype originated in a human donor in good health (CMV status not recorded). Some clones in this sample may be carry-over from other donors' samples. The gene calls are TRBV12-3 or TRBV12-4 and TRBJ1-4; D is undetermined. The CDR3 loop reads CASSLGSQLWEKLFF. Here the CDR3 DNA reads TGTGCCAGCAGTTTAGGATCACAGCTATGGGAAAAACTGTTTTTT.